These 21 T cell receptor beta chains originate from one sample sequenced in a study of T cells after posttransplantation cyclophosphamide. TCRdb's table, derived via immunoSEQ multiplex PCR, lists solely in-frame clones and lacks some. Here the sample spans about 21,000 clones, about 98% being singletons. Sequencing was carried out using naive CD8+ T cells sorted from PBMCs. Source of these receptors: a man aged 35 to 55 in good health, CMV-negative, and a related stem cell transplant donor.

In DNA, the CDR3 is TGCGCCAGCAGCACTAGCGGAAGCACAGATACGCAGTATTTT. Encoded protein: CASSTSGSTDTQYF. This rearrangement joins TRBV5-1 to TRBJ2-3; TRBD2 matches 8 bases. With 4 bases clipped from V and 0 bases from J, the junction kept 1 base outside the gene matches. CDR3 length: 14 amino acids. Germline V gives CDR1 SGHRS, CDR2 YFSETQ.

The chain is built from TRBV6-5 and TRBJ2-7; D may be TRBD2 (5 bases). This CDR3 is 14 amino acids long. Germline V CDR1 and CDR2: MNHEY, SVGAGI. V lost 0 bases, J lost 0 bases, and 6 bases lay in between. The chain's CDR3 is CASSYSGSSYEQYF. The DNA for the CDR3 is TGTGCCAGCAGTTACTCGGGGAGCTCCTACGAGCAGTACTTC.

The chain combines TRBV4-1 with TRBJ1-5, with D unclear. This CDR3 region has 16 residues. CDR1 MGHRA and CDR2 YSYEKL come from the germline V gene. V was cut by 0 bases and J by 4 bases, with 13 bases left in between. The CDR3 loop reads CASSQDPPGKNQPQHF. CDR3 nucleotides: TGCGCCAGCAGCCAAGACCCCCCCGGGAAGAATCAGCCCCAGCATTTT.

The chain has TRBV27 and TRBJ2-2; TRBD2 aligns across 11 bases. Germline V gene data show CDR1 as MNHEY and CDR2 as SMNVEV (reference sequence). J gave up 8 bases and V 3 bases, and 5 bases lay outside the gene matches. The CDR3 has 15 amino acids. The CDR3 region has the DNA TGTGCCAGCAGTTTCACTAGCGGGAGAATAGGGGAGCTGTTTTTT. Encoded protein: CASSFTSGRIGELFF.

J is TRBJ2-5 and V is TRBV19; D uncertain. Germline V gives CDR1 LNHDA, CDR2 SQIVND (reference sequence). The CDR3 totals 14 residues. The V and J ends lost 10 bases and 4 bases respectively, with 19 bases between them. CDR3 nucleotides: TGTGCCACTTCCCAGTTACCGGAGAGAGAGACCCAGTACTTC. Amino acids: CATSQLPERETQYF.

This clone appeared a single time. The CDR3 protein is CASRPGALSNQPQHF. The CDR3 DNA is TGTGCCAGCAGACCAGGGGCCCTTAGCAATCAGCCCCAGCATTTT. The chain uses TRBV6-5 and TRBJ1-5; weak D call: TRBD1 (6 bases). V shed 6 bases and J shed 0 bases, with 12 bases lying between them. Germline-derived CDR1 and CDR2 are MNHEY and SVGAGI. There are 15 residues in the CDR3.

This chain joins TRBV27 and TRBJ2-2; 7 bases fit TRBD1. This CDR3 contains 15 residues. After removal of 1 base from V and 1 base from J, the junction contained 0 bases not matched to a gene. Germline V gives CDR1 MNHEY, CDR2 SMNVEV (reference sequence). The CDR3 DNA reads TGTGCCAGCAGTTTATGGGACAGGAACACCGGGGAGCTGTTTTTT. Encoded protein: CASSLWDRNTGELFF.

V usage is TRBV28 and J usage is TRBJ2-7; TRBD2 agrees at 10 bases. Germline CDR1 reads MDHEN; CDR2 reads SYDVKM. The CDR3 runs 16 residues. Germline trimming cut 2 bases from V and 7 bases from J; bases unmatched to any gene: 11. The CDR3 protein is CASSLSGRAGSREQYF. The CDR3 region has the DNA TGTGCCAGCAGTTTAAGCGGGAGGGCCGGTTCTAGGGAGCAGTACTTC. Based on the CDR3 plus reference TRBV28 and TRBJ2-7, the full variable domain is DVKVTQSSRYLVKRTGEKVFLECVQDMDHENMFWYRQDPGLGLRLIYFSYDVKMKEKGDIPEGYSVSREKKERFSLILESASTNQTSMYLCASSLSGRAGSREQYFGPGTRLTVT.

This chain joins TRBV9 and TRBJ1-3; tentatively, D is TRBD1 (6 bases). The CDR3 contains 17 residues. Germline V CDR1 and CDR2: SGDLS, YYNGEE. Trimming shortened V by 1 base and J by 0 bases, and 14 bases separated the two germline ends. CDR3 nucleotide sequence: TGTGCCAGCAGCGTATCCGGACAGATAAGCTCTGGAAACACCATATATTTT. It specifies CASSVSGQISSGNTIYF.

The genes are TRBV2 and TRBJ1-1; 7 bases fit TRBD1. Trimming at V came to 8 bases and at J to 5 bases, leaving 17 bases not matched to a gene. The length of the CDR3 is 16 residues. Germline CDR1 and CDR2: SNHLY and FYNNEI. DNA of the CDR3: TGTGCCAGCGGGGGCGGGCCGGACAGGAGAAGGACTGAAGCTTTCTTT. Residues: CASGGGPDRRRTEAFF.

The V call is TRBV28, the J call TRBJ1-5; 7 bases match TRBD1. Germline V gives CDR1 MDHEN, CDR2 SYDVKM. The CDR3 sequence is 14 residues long. The ends lost 2 bases at V and 3 bases at J; junction bases unmatched: 1. CDR3 loop: CASSLGQDNQPQHF. In nucleotides, the CDR3 is TGTGCCAGCAGTTTAGGACAGGACAATCAGCCCCAGCATTTT.

This clone was seen just once. The chain joins TRBV4-1 to TRBJ2-1; 10 bases match TRBD2. CDR3 length equals 16 residues. CDR1 is MGHRA and CDR2 is YSYEKL in the germline V gene. V lost 5 bases and J lost 6; bases outside the gene matches: 10. CDR3 sequence reads: CASSARLAGMSNEQFF. In nucleotides, the CDR3 is TGCGCCAGCAGCGCAAGACTAGCGGGCATGTCCAATGAGCAGTTCTTC.

This chain joins TRBV7-8 and TRBJ2-7, with TRBD1 matching over 7 bases. The V gene end was trimmed by 5 bases and the J gene end by 2 bases; junction bases not matched to a gene: 6. Germline V lookup: CDR1 SGHVS, CDR2 FQNEAQ. The CDR3 is 14 amino acids. The CDR3 loop is CASSIRDSTYEQYF. CDR3 coding DNA: TGTGCCAGCAGCATCCGGGACAGTACCTACGAGCAGTACTTC.

This clone was detected once. The conserved closing phenylalanine or tryptophan is absent in this CDR3, likely reflecting a read error. The DNA is omitted, as the CDR3 cannot be located on it reliably, and the CDR3 follows TCRdb's listing. The rearrangement joins TRBV27 to TRBJ2-6; the D segment call TRBD2 is taken from the table without a DNA check. Counting both end residues, the CDR3 totals 9 amino acids. Looked up from germline, CDR1 is MNHEY and CDR2 is SMNVEV (reference sequence). Here the CDR3 reads CASSPPLIH.

This clone was detected only once. This chain joins TRBV4-3 and TRBJ2-7; D is unresolved. Germline V CDR1 and CDR2: LGHNA, YSLEER. The CDR3 length is 15 residues. Trimming removed 0 bases from V and 0 bases from J, with 9 bases in between. The CDR3 DNA is TGCGCCAGCAGCCAAGACGTCACGGTCTCCTACGAGCAGTACTTC. Amino acid sequence: CASSQDVTVSYEQYF.

The chain employs TRBV2 and TRBJ1-2; D ambiguous. V was clipped by 9 bases and J by 8 bases, with 13 bases between them. The CDR3 loop spans 11 amino acids. CDR1 SNHLY and CDR2 FYNNEI come from the germline V gene. The CDR3 reads CASIGGIGYTF. CDR3 DNA: TGTGCCAGTATAGGCGGTATAGGCTACACCTTC.

CDR3 amino acids: CASSHDPGGSYEQYF. The CDR3 DNA follows: TGTGCCAGCAGTCATGACCCGGGGGGCTCCTACGAGCAGTACTTC. The chain employs TRBV2 and TRBJ2-7; 7 positions agree with TRBD2. The CDR3 extends over 15 amino acids. The V gene end was trimmed by 5 bases and the J gene end by 0 bases; junction bases not matched to a gene: 7. Germline-derived CDR1 and CDR2 are SNHLY and FYNNEI.

The chain couples TRBV7-9 to TRBJ2-7; TRBD2 aligns across 9 bases. Germline values: CDR1 SEHNR, CDR2 FQNEAQ (reference sequence). The CDR3 is 16 amino acids. Trimming removed 5 bases from V and 4 bases from J; junction bases left unmatched: 12. The CDR3 nucleotides are TGTGCCAGCAGCCCAAGTGCTAGCGGGATGGGGTACGAGCAGTACTTC. It yields the protein CASSPSASGMGYEQYF.

The gene calls are TRBV6-6 and TRBJ1-3; D is undetermined. The CDR3 extends over 15 amino acids. CDR1 is MNHNY and CDR2 is SVGAGI in the germline V gene (reference sequence). Trimming took 4 bases from V and 0 from J, leaving 10 bases between them. CDR3 loop: CASSSREFSGNTIYF. Written as DNA, the CDR3 is TGTGCCAGCAGTTCTAGAGAGTTCTCTGGAAACACCATATATTTT.

The chain has TRBV14 and TRBJ2-7, with D possibly being TRBD2 (6 bases). Germline V CDR1 and CDR2: SGHDN, FVKESK. The CDR3 runs to 15 residues. With 0 bases removed from V and 2 bases from J, the gap between germline ends came to 11 bases. For the CDR3, the DNA is TGTGCCAGCAGCCAAGAGCCTAGCGCTACCTACGAGCAGTACTTC. Protein product: CASSQEPSATYEQYF.

This chain connects TRBV25-1 to TRBJ2-5, with D unresolved. Deletions cut 10 bases from V and 7 bases from J, with 10 bases between. This CDR3 region has 10 residues. Germline assignment: CDR1 MGHDK and CDR2 SYGVNS. As DNA, the CDR3 is TGTGCCACCGCCTCCGGGACCCAGTACTTC. Its protein product is CATASGTQYF.